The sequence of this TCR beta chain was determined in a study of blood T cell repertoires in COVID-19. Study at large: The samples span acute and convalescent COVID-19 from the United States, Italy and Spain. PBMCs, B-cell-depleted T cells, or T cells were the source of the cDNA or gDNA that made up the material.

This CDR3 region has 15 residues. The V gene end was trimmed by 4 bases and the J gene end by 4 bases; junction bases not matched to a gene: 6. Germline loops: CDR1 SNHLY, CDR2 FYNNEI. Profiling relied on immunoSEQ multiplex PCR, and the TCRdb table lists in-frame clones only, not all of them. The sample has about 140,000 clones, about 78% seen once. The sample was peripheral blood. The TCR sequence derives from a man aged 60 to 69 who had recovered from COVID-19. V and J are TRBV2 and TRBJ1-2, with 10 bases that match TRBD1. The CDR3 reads CASSGGTGELYGYTF. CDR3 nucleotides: TGTGCCAGCAGTGGGGGGACAGGGGAACTCTATGGCTACACCTTC.